Listed below are T cell receptor beta chains from one sample, sequenced in a study of long-term antiretroviral therapy in people with HIV. Clones were sequenced by immunoSEQ multiplex PCR, and TCRdb holds only the in-frame ones, with some missing. The sample carries 25,000 to 40,000 clones, roughly 98% recorded once. Material: unsorted PBMCs, obtained 7.6 years after starting antiretroviral therapy. These receptor sequences come from a man younger than 45 with HIV. The CDR3 runs from the conserved cysteine through the conserved F or W. A D gene is named only where the DNA matches it firmly.

CDR3aa | CDR3nt | d_gene | j_gene | v_gene
CASSLGVDGGRDEQYF | TGTGCCAGCAGCTTAGGAGTTGACGGCGGGAGGGACGAGCAGTACTTC | TRBD2 | TRBJ2-7 | TRBV13
CASSRAKQGTHQPQHF | TGCGCCAGCAGCCGCGCGAAACAGGGAACCCATCAGCCCCAGCATTTT | NA | TRBJ1-5 | TRBV4-3
CASRENEKLFF | TGTGCCAGCAGGGAGAATGAAAAACTGTTTTTT | NA | TRBJ1-4 | TRBV2
CASSVDGRDREEQYF | TGTGCCAGCAGCGTAGATGGACGGGACAGGGAAGAGCAGTACTTC | TRBD1 | TRBJ2-7 | TRBV9
CAIRISGPGDEQYF | TGTGCCATCAGAATTAGCGGCCCTGGAGACGAGCAGTACTTC | NA | TRBJ2-7 | TRBV10-3
CSVAAWTGSTDTQYF | TGCAGCGTTGCTGCCTGGACAGGGAGCACAGATACGCAGTATTTT | TRBD1 | TRBJ2-3 | TRBV29-1
CSVEDEGGVKTQYF | TGCAGCGTTGAAGATGAGGGGGGGGTGAAGACCCAGTACTTC | NA | TRBJ2-5 | TRBV29-1
CASSSLRSNANQPQHF | TGTGCCAGCAGCTCTCTTCGGTCAAATGCCAATCAGCCCCAGCATTTT | NA | TRBJ1-5 | TRBV7-8
CASSLSGEKLFF | TGTGCCAGCTCCCTTAGCGGTGAAAAACTGTTTTTT | NA | TRBJ1-4 | TRBV18
CASSRTGWRGPHYGYTF | TGTGCCAGCAGCAGGACGGGTTGGAGGGGGCCTCACTATGGCTACACCTTC | TRBD1 | TRBJ1-2 | TRBV7-8